The 30 T cell receptor beta chains given below trace back to one sample, sequenced in a study of cytomegalovirus exposure and HLA in healthy donors. In the PCR, 60 Vbeta and 13 Jbeta primers were used. Clones were sequenced by immunoSEQ multiplex PCR, and TCRdb holds only the in-frame ones, with some missing. The table shows about 170,000 clones, with around three quarters occurring only once. Specimen: PBMCs. Receptor source: a woman aged 45-59 years in good health and CMV-seronegative.

J is TRBJ2-5 and V is TRBV14, with 8 positions matching TRBD1. Germline CDR1 reads SGHDN; CDR2 reads FVKESK. V lost 1 base to trimming and J lost 6 bases; unmatched junction nucleotides: 10. The CDR3 covers 16 residues. CDR3 residues: CASSQVPGQGGQTQYF. Written as DNA, the CDR3 is TGTGCCAGCAGCCAAGTCCCCGGACAGGGTGGGCAGACCCAGTACTTC.

V is TRBV2 and J is TRBJ2-1; TRBD2 agrees at 14 bases. V trimming: 7 bases; J trimming: 6 bases; junction bases outside the gene matches: 14. This CDR3 contains 18 residues. The germline CDR1 and CDR2 sequences are SNHLY and FYNNEI. The DNA of the CDR3 is TGTGCCAGCAAGGCAGGACTAGCGGGAGGTATGTACAGCAATGAGCAGTTCTTC. Translating gives CASKAGLAGGMYSNEQFF.

The CDR3 spells CASSSGLYEQYF. The CDR3 nucleotides are TGTGCCAGCAGTTCCGGACTCTACGAGCAGTACTTC. V gene TRBV28 combines with J gene TRBJ2-7, with D maybe TRBD2 (5 bases). Germline values: CDR1 MDHEN, CDR2 SYDVKM. The V end lost 4 bases, the J end lost 3 bases, and 7 bases lay between the germline ends. The CDR3 covers 12 residues.

The chain is built from TRBV6-5 and TRBJ1-6; the match to TRBD1 covers 7 bases. Losses at the gene ends were 8 bases for V and 4 bases for J; bases not matched to a gene: 2. The CDR3 runs 13 residues. Germline assignment: CDR1 MNHEY and CDR2 SVGAGI. CDR3 sequence reads: CASGDRYNSPLHF. In nucleotides, the CDR3 is TGTGCCAGCGGGGACAGATATAATTCACCCCTCCACTTT.

This rearrangement joins TRBV4-3 to TRBJ2-1; the match to TRBD2 covers 7 bases. Germline V lookup: CDR1 LGHNA, CDR2 YSLEER. With V trimmed by 4 bases and J by 0 bases, 6 bases remained unmatched. The CDR3 totals 16 residues. CDR3 residues: CASSLHGGGSYNEQFF. The CDR3 DNA follows: TGCGCCAGCAGCCTACATGGGGGGGGCTCCTACAATGAGCAGTTCTTC.

In nucleotides, the CDR3 is TGTGCCAGCAGTCTAGGAATAGCGGGGGCCACAGATACGCAGTATTTT. This sequence encodes CASSLGIAGATDTQYF. V gene TRBV11-2 combines with J gene TRBJ2-3; 9 bases agree with TRBD2. The CDR3 sequence is 16 residues long. Germline assignment: CDR1 SGHAT and CDR2 FQNNGV. V was clipped by 6 bases and J by 2 bases; unmatched bases: 9.

This clone was counted once. The V gene is TRBV21-1, the J gene TRBJ2-1; the table gives TRBD2 as D, unverified against the DNA. TRBV21-1 is a documented pseudogene. This CDR3 region has 14 residues. DNA for the CDR3: TGTGCCAGCAGCAAAGTTGGGGGGGGTCTTGAGCAGTTCTTC. As protein: CASSKVGGGLEQFF.

This chain connects TRBV28 to TRBJ2-3, with a weak D call TRBD2 (6 bases). This CDR3 region has 19 residues. Per germline, CDR1 MDHEN and CDR2 SYDVKM. With 6 bases removed from V and 3 bases from J, the gap between germline ends came to 28 bases. The CDR3 region is CASSFPQSAPEGGTDTQYF. CDR3 coding DNA: TGTGCCAGCAGCTTCCCCCAATCCGCCCCAGAAGGAGGGACAGATACGCAGTATTTT.

The rearrangement joins TRBV4-3 to TRBJ2-7; 8 nucleotides align to TRBD2. Trimming took 3 bases from V and 2 from J; bases not matched to a gene: 3. The CDR3 totals 14 residues. Germline V gene sequence: CDR1 LGHNA, CDR2 YSLEER. CDR3 region: CASSQIAGPYEQYF. As DNA, the CDR3 is TGCGCCAGCAGCCAGATAGCGGGACCCTACGAGCAGTACTTC.

This sequence joins TRBV14 and TRBJ2-4; 8 bases line up with TRBD2. CDR3 length equals 15 residues. V lost 5 bases and J lost 4; bases outside the gene matches: 7. Looked up from germline, CDR1 is SGHDN and CDR2 is FVKESK. This CDR3 reads CASSSTSETKNIQYF. CDR3 DNA sequence: TGTGCCAGCAGCTCGACTAGCGAGACTAAAAACATTCAGTACTTC.

The chain combines TRBV30 with TRBJ2-1; TRBD1 might be the D (8 bases). V was cut by 7 bases and J by 7 bases, with 17 bases left in between. CDR1 is GTSNPN, CDR2 SVGIG, per germline (reference sequence). The length of the CDR3 is 13 residues. The CDR3 DNA follows: TGTGCCTCAGACAGGGGAGGGCCAAATGAGCAGTTCTTC. This translates into CASDRGGPNEQFF.

This chain joins TRBV5-5 and TRBJ1-1, with TRBD1 as a possible D gene (6 bases). The CDR3 contains 11 residues. CDR1 and CDR2 (germline): SGHKS, YYEKEE (reference sequence). V was clipped by 4 bases and J by 10 bases, with 11 bases between them. The CDR3 coding sequence is TGTGCCAGCAGCGTTGCAGGGGCAGCTTTCTTT. Its translation: CASSVAGAAFF.

Worth noting for this clone: Germline and junction disagree at one end, which may indicate a read error. The rearrangement joins TRBV7-2 to TRBJ1-4, with D uncertain. The germline CDR1 and CDR2 sequences are SGHTA and FQGNSA. The CDR3 sequence is 16 residues long. The CDR3 nucleotides are TGTGCCAGCAGCTTAGGTCTCCCCCCAACTAATGGAAAACTGTTTTTT. It yields the protein CASSLGLPPTNGKLFF.

The chain is built from TRBV5-1 and TRBJ2-7, with D possibly TRBD2 on 5 matching bases. V was clipped by 7 bases and J by 7 bases, with 12 bases between them. CDR3 length equals 11 residues. Germline CDR1 SGHRS, CDR2 YFSETQ. The CDR3 loop reads CASGDPGEQYF. The CDR3 DNA is TGCGCCAGCGGCGACCCGGGGGAGCAGTACTTC. Combining the CDR3 with reference TRBV5-1 and TRBJ2-7 gives the whole variable domain KAGVTQTPRYLIKTRGQQVTLSCSPISGHRSVSWYQQTPGQGLQFLFEYFSETQRNKGNFPGRFSGRQFSNSRSEMNVSTLELGDSALYLCASGDPGEQYFGPGTRLTVT.

Only a few counts were recorded for this clone. Other DNA sequences in this sample translate to the same CDR3. V usage is TRBV13 and J usage is TRBJ2-3; 10 bases line up with TRBD2. V shed 4 bases and J 6 bases; nucleotides not matched to a gene: 22. The CDR3 sequence is 20 residues long. Germline V lookup: CDR1 PRHDT, CDR2 FYEKMQ (reference sequence). The CDR3 region is CASSSRGGEPGLAATDTQYF. In nucleotides, the CDR3 is TGTGCCAGCAGCTCCAGGGGGGGGGAGCCCGGACTAGCGGCCACTGATACGCAGTATTTT.

This clone was observed a single time. At one of its ends the junction is not consistent with the germline gene, which may arise from a read error. V usage is TRBV9 and J usage is TRBJ2-2; no reliable D call. CDR3 length: 16 residues. Germline-derived CDR1 and CDR2 are SGDLS and YYNGEE. The CDR3 is CASRVGGQVNTGELFF. The DNA of the CDR3 is TGTGCCAGCAGGGTAGGTGGGCAGGTGAACACCGGGGAGCTGTTTTTT.

The V call is TRBV5-1, the J call TRBJ2-1; 7 nucleotides agree with TRBD1. Germline CDR1 is SGHRS and CDR2 is YFSETQ. This CDR3 spans 16 amino acids. The trim removed 4 bases at V and 8 bases at J, leaving 15 bases unmatched. In nucleotides, the CDR3 is TGCGCCAGCAGCCAGGGGGTAGCGCCGAAGGGCGATGAGCAGTTCTTC. The encoded protein is CASSQGVAPKGDEQFF.

CDR3 sequence reads: CASSLGQVYEQYF. CDR3 bases: TGTGCCAGCAGCTTAGGGCAAGTCTACGAGCAGTACTTC. This chain uses TRBV7-9 with TRBJ2-7, with unresolved D. With 1 base removed from V and 3 bases from J, the gap between germline ends came to 7 bases. The CDR3 has 13 residues. Germline CDR1 reads SEHNR; CDR2 reads FQNEAQ (reference sequence).

The V and J genes are TRBV9 and TRBJ2-1, with TRBD2 matching over 11 bases. J lost 7 bases, V lost 0 bases, and 6 bases had no gene match. This CDR3 is 16 amino acids long. CDR1 and CDR2 from the germline V gene are SGDLS and YYNGEE. CDR3 DNA sequence: TGTGCCAGCAGCGTAGTAAATAGCGGGAGGGAAAATGAGCAGTTCTTC. It specifies CASSVVNSGRENEQFF.

The V gene is TRBV28, the J gene TRBJ1-2, with D possibly TRBD1 on 6 matching bases. V lost 5 bases and J lost 2, with 18 bases in between. This CDR3 region has 16 residues. Germline V gene sequence: CDR1 MDHEN, CDR2 SYDVKM. In DNA, the CDR3 is TGTGCCAGCAGTGGCCCCCGTTGGACAGAAAACTATGGCTACACCTTC. It encodes CASSGPRWTENYGYTF.

This chain connects TRBV2 to TRBJ2-7, with 10 bases identical to TRBD2. V lost 6 bases, J lost 0 bases, and 5 bases stayed unmatched. The CDR3 consists of 15 residues. Germline assignment: CDR1 SNHLY and CDR2 FYNNEI. The DNA of the CDR3 is TGTGCCAGCAGGGGCGGGACTAGCGACTCCTACGAGCAGTACTTC. This gives the protein CASRGGTSDSYEQYF.

This chain connects TRBV6-6 to TRBJ2-7, with TRBD2 matching 8 bases. With V trimmed by 6 bases and J by 4 bases, 11 bases remained unmatched. The CDR3 is 15 amino acids. The germline V gene encodes CDR1 MNHNY and CDR2 SVGAGI (reference sequence). The CDR3 nucleotides are TGTGCCAGCAGAGACCGGGAGGGAGGATTGTACGAGCAGTACTTC. Encoded protein: CASRDREGGLYEQYF.

This rearrangement joins TRBV18 to TRBJ2-7; possibly TRBD1 for D (5 bases). Germline CDR1 is KGHSH and CDR2 is LQKENI. Trimming cost V 2 bases and J 4 bases, with 9 bases left between them. CDR3 size: 13 residues. The CDR3 sequence: CASSPTRTYEQYF. CDR3 nucleotides: TGTGCCAGCTCACCAACAAGGACATACGAGCAGTACTTC.

The V and J genes are TRBV10-2 and TRBJ2-1; TRBD2 agrees at 8 bases. Germline-derived CDR1 and CDR2 are WSHSY and SAAADI. The CDR3 contains 14 residues. J lost 5 bases, V lost 5 bases, and 5 bases had no gene match. The CDR3 reads CASSSLAGNNEQFF. The CDR3 DNA is TGCGCCAGCAGTTCGCTAGCGGGTAACAATGAGCAGTTCTTC.

As concerns this clone: The junction differs from germline at one of its ends, possibly a read error. The same CDR3 also results from other DNA sequences found in this sample. V gene TRBV19 combines with J gene TRBJ2-2; D not resolved. The germline V gene has CDR1 LNHDA and CDR2 SQIVND (reference sequence). The CDR3 has 12 residues. DNA for the CDR3: TGTGCCAGCAGTAGCCGCGGCGGGGAGCTGTTTTTT. As protein: CASSSRGGELFF.

The V gene is TRBV6-5, the J gene TRBJ1-1; D is ambiguous. Trimming cost V 6 bases and J 10 bases, with 21 bases left between them. Germline CDR1 reads MNHEY; CDR2 reads SVGAGI. The CDR3 loop spans 14 amino acids. The DNA for the CDR3 is TGTGCCAGCAGCTTCGATGACCCCTCTCGAGGAGCTTTCTTT. Translating gives CASSFDDPSRGAFF.

This rearrangement joins TRBV9 to TRBJ2-1; D gene uncertain. CDR1 and CDR2 from the germline V gene are SGDLS and YYNGEE. V gave up 1 base and J gave up 3 bases, with 17 bases separating them. This CDR3 has 17 residues. The CDR3 region has the DNA TGTGCCAGCAGCGTACGTCCAGGTTCCCCCCTCTACAATGAGCAGTTCTTC. Protein product: CASSVRPGSPLYNEQFF.

This clone has only a few counts. The V call is TRBV19, the J call TRBJ1-3, with D hard to call. CDR1 and CDR2 from the germline V gene are LNHDA and SQIVND (reference sequence). V was cut by 5 bases and J by 0 bases, with 17 bases left in between. CDR3 length: 17 residues. CDR3 in amino acids: CASSPPGFRSSGNTIYF. CDR3 DNA: TGTGCCAGTAGTCCCCCAGGTTTTCGTTCCTCTGGAAACACCATATATTTT. The whole variable domain, remainder taken from reference TRBV19 and TRBJ1-3, is DGGITQSPKYLFRKEGQNVTLSCEQNLNHDAMYWYRQDPGQGLRLIYYSQIVNDFQKGDIAEGYSVSREKKESFPLTVTSAQKNPTAFYLCASSPPGFRSSGNTIYFGEGSWLTVV.

The V gene is TRBV29-1, the J gene TRBJ1-2; D remains unclear. Per germline, CDR1 SQVTM and CDR2 ANQGSEA. The CDR3 spans 12 residues. The V and J ends lost 4 bases and 4 bases respectively, with 10 bases between them. The CDR3 sequence: CSVGKSPYGYTF. Here the CDR3 DNA reads TGCAGCGTTGGTAAATCCCCCTATGGCTACACCTTC.

This chain connects TRBV9 to TRBJ1-4, with 7 bases matching TRBD1. The CDR3 is made up of 15 amino acids. The V and J ends lost 3 bases and 4 bases, in that order; junction bases with no gene match: 6. Germline values: CDR1 SGDLS, CDR2 YYNGEE. In DNA form, the CDR3 reads TGTGCCAGCAGCGCCCCCGGGACAGATAATGAAAAACTGTTTTTT. Translated, it gives CASSAPGTDNEKLFF.